This TCR beta chain derives from a study of molecular identifiers for immune sequencing clone quantification. Germline V gene lookup returns CDR1 SGDLS and CDR2 YYNGEE. V lost 3 bases to trimming and J lost 5 bases; unmatched junction nucleotides: 13. The length of the CDR3 is 17 residues. TCRdb called the PCR reads again in MiXCR, with one record for every CDR3 protein. The profile covers about half a million distinct CDR3 sequences, with over 20% appearing a single time and approximately 0.84% taken by the ten largest. Sorted cell numbers of roughly 17,000 to 1,000,000, with 10%, 30% or 50% RNA, served as input for naive CD8 libraries. In its sample, this clonotype was seen many times.

The source material was naive CD8+ T cells from blood, with Jurkat cell RNA spiked in. This sample's subset: FACS-sorted CD8+CD4-CCR7+CD45RA+ naive T cells. J is TRBJ1-4 and V is TRBV9; 7 nucleotides align to TRBD1. The clonotype was recovered from a human donor in good health. Some libraries in this study had Jurkat cell RNA spiked in. CDR3: CASSGGQPNYRNEKLFF. DNA for the CDR3: TGTGCCAGCAGCGGGGGACAGCCTAACTACCGAAATGAAAAACTGTTTTTT.